This entry lists 28 T cell receptor beta chains sequenced from one sample in a study of blood T cell repertoires in COVID-19. Clones were sequenced by immunoSEQ multiplex PCR, and TCRdb holds only the in-frame ones, with some missing. In the table there are hundreds of thousands of clones, 75% to 90% of which are singletons. Sequenced sample: peripheral blood. Receptor source: a woman between 55 and 75 years old with acute or convalescent COVID-19.

CDR3 nucleotides: TGTGCCATCAGTGAGTCGAGGCCCAACACTGAAGCTTTCTTT. As protein: CAISESRPNTEAFF. The chain uses TRBV10-3 and TRBJ1-1; no reliable D call. CDR1 and CDR2 (germline): ENHRY, SYGVKD. Trimming stripped 0 bases from V and 2 bases from J, with 7 bases between. The CDR3 covers 14 residues.

The gene calls are TRBV28 and TRBJ2-5; TRBD1 is a possible D gene (6 bases). Germline values: CDR1 MDHEN, CDR2 SYDVKM. V was pared by 8 bases and J by 2 bases, with 12 bases between. This CDR3 is 13 amino acids long. DNA for the CDR3: TGTGCCAGCCGTGGGGGCCCACAAGAGACCCAGTACTTC. The encoded protein is CASRGGPQETQYF.

V is TRBV5-1 and J is TRBJ2-1, with D possibly being TRBD2 (6 bases). Trimming stripped 0 bases from V and 2 bases from J, with 9 bases between. The CDR3 has 15 residues. CDR1 SGHRS and CDR2 YFSETQ come from the germline V gene. The CDR3 loop reads CASSLDGGAYNEQFF. In nucleotides, the CDR3 is TGCGCCAGCAGCTTGGACGGGGGAGCCTACAATGAGCAGTTCTTC.

The table lists this clone with a count of one. This chain uses TRBV7-9 with TRBJ2-3; a weak D match, TRBD1 (5 bases). The V end lost 7 bases, the J end lost 2 bases, and 10 bases lay between the germline ends. From germline, CDR1 is SEHNR and CDR2 FQNEAQ (reference sequence). CDR3 length: 13 amino acids. As DNA, the CDR3 is TGTGCCAGCACGCTGACAGCCACAGATACGCAGTATTTT. Its protein product is CASTLTATDTQYF.

The chain carries TRBV3-1 (or the pseudogene TRBV3-2) and TRBJ2-7; TRBD1 matches at 8 bases. The J segment lost 3 bases and the V segment lost 5 bases, leaving 6 bases of the junction unmatched. The V gene's germline CDR1 is LGHDT and CDR2 YNNKEL (reference sequence). This CDR3 is built from 14 residues. The CDR3 nucleotides read TGTGCCAGCAGCACAGGGGGTTTGGACTACGAGCAGTACTTC. Protein product: CASSTGGLDYEQYF.

The rearrangement joins TRBV5-1 to TRBJ1-6, with 11 nucleotides matching TRBD1. The V segment lost 7 bases and the J segment 7 bases; nucleotides outside the gene matches: 4. The CDR3 is 14 amino acids. Per the germline V gene, CDR1 is SGHRS and CDR2 is YFSETQ. The CDR3 reads CASRDRGSNSPLHF. The DNA for the CDR3 is TGCGCCAGCCGGGACAGGGGGTCCAATTCACCCCTCCACTTT.

The chain is built from TRBV2 and TRBJ1-2; 11 bases agree with TRBD1. Germline CDR1 and CDR2: SNHLY and FYNNEI. CDR3 length: 16 amino acids. V lost 7 bases and J lost 8; bases outside the gene matches: 15. The CDR3 sequence: CASIEDRGRPITGYTF. The CDR3 region has the DNA TGTGCCAGCATCGAGGACAGGGGGCGGCCAATAACGGGCTACACCTTC.

The chain has TRBV19 and TRBJ2-1; 8 bases align to TRBD2. V was clipped by 3 bases and J by 3 bases; unmatched bases: 4. The CDR3 spans 15 residues. CDR1 and CDR2 (germline): LNHDA, SQIVND (reference sequence). In DNA, the CDR3 is TGTGCCAGTAGTATGTCTAGCGGGCTCTACAATGAGCAGTTCTTC. It encodes CASSMSSGLYNEQFF.

The rearrangement uses TRBV6-6 and TRBJ1-2; D is uncertain. Germline V CDR1 and CDR2: MNHNY, SVGAGI (reference sequence). This CDR3 region has 12 residues. Trimming removed 2 bases at V and 6 bases at J, with 7 bases between. The CDR3 loop reads CASSYGRDGYTF. The CDR3 nucleotides read TGTGCCAGCAGTTACGGGCGGGATGGCTACACCTTC.

This CDR3 is CASSPGRQAYEQYF. The CDR3 region has the DNA TGTGCCAGCTCACCCGGCCGACAGGCCTACGAGCAGTACTTC. The chain combines TRBV18 with TRBJ2-7; tentative D call: TRBD1 (6 bases). This CDR3 contains 14 residues. V lost 3 bases to trimming and J lost 2 bases, with 11 bases between them. Germline V lookup: CDR1 KGHSH, CDR2 LQKENI.

V is TRBV10-1 and J is TRBJ2-7; 7 bases map to TRBD1. The V segment lost 8 bases and the J segment 2 bases; nucleotides outside the gene matches: 9. The CDR3 sequence is 14 residues long. The germline gives CDR1 WNHNN, CDR2 SYGVQD (reference sequence). The CDR3 bases are TGCGCCAGCGACAGGGCTCAAAACACCTACGAGCAGTACTTC. It is translated as CASDRAQNTYEQYF.

V is TRBV6-5 and J is TRBJ2-1; a possible D gene is TRBD2 (7 bases). V lost 2 bases, J lost 7 bases, and 15 bases lay in between. Germline-derived CDR1 and CDR2 are MNHEY and SVGAGI. CDR3 length equals 15 residues. In DNA, the CDR3 is TGTGCCAGCAGTTACGGCGCGGGGGCGGTGAATGAGCAGTTCTTC. This gives the protein CASSYGAGAVNEQFF.

This rearrangement joins TRBV7-2 to TRBJ1-5; 9 bases fit TRBD1. The junction had 11 bases not matched to a gene; V was cut back by 5 bases and J by 3 bases. CDR1 is SGHTA and CDR2 is FQGNSA in the germline V gene. The CDR3 runs 17 residues. The CDR3 here is CASSILSGQGINQPQHF. The CDR3 region has the DNA TGTGCCAGCAGCATACTGTCGGGACAGGGAATCAATCAGCCCCAGCATTTT.

This chain joins TRBV29-1 and TRBJ2-3; a weak D match, TRBD2 (5 bases). With 6 bases removed from V and 4 bases from J, the gap between germline ends came to 11 bases. The CDR3 covers 12 residues. Looked up from germline, CDR1 is SQVTM and CDR2 is ANQGSEA. For the CDR3, the DNA is TGCAGCGTCGGGATGATTGCAGATACGCAGTATTTT. This sequence encodes CSVGMIADTQYF.

The CDR3 bases are TGTGCCAGCATCCTAAACTTGGTATTGTCTGGTGAAAAACTGTTTTTT. This translates into CASILNLVLSGEKLFF. The chain is built from TRBV21-1 and TRBJ1-4. TRBV21-1 is described as a pseudogene. The CDR3 contains 16 residues.

The J gene is TRBJ1-4, the V gene TRBV3-1 (or the pseudogene TRBV3-2); TRBD1 matches 8 bases. The CDR3 runs to 15 residues. Losses at the gene ends were 4 bases for V and 4 bases for J; bases not matched to a gene: 5. Germline V gene sequence: CDR1 LGHDT, CDR2 YNNKEL (reference sequence). The CDR3 loop reads CASSLRTGNNEKLFF. The CDR3 region has the DNA TGTGCCAGCAGCCTTCGGACAGGGAATAATGAAAAACTGTTTTTT.

This clone was recorded once. The CDR3 reads CASSLMGQGGGYTF. Here the CDR3 DNA reads TGTGCCAGCAGCTTAATGGGACAGGGGGGCGGCTACACCTTC. The V gene is TRBV5-4, the J gene TRBJ1-2; 11 positions agree with TRBD1. This CDR3 has 14 amino acids. From germline, CDR1 is SGHNT and CDR2 YYREEE (reference sequence). Unmatched junction bases numbered 5, after V lost 2 bases and J lost 8 bases. Looking up the rest from reference TRBV5-4 and TRBJ1-2 gives the full variable domain: ETGVTQSPTHLIKTRGQQVTLRCSSQSGHNTVSWYQQALGQGPQFIFQYYREEENGRGNFPPRFSGLQFPNYSSELNVNALELDDSALYLCASSLMGQGGGYTFGSGTRLTVV.

The rearrangement uses TRBV19 and TRBJ2-5; D may be TRBD2 (5 bases). V shed 6 bases and J shed 5 bases, with 13 bases lying between them. Germline V gene data show CDR1 as LNHDA and CDR2 as SQIVND (reference sequence). The CDR3 loop spans 13 amino acids. The CDR3 region has the DNA TGTGCCAGTAGCCTCTGGGGAGCGGAGACCCAGTACTTC. Protein sequence: CASSLWGAETQYF.

V gene TRBV27 combines with J gene TRBJ2-1, with 7 bases fitting TRBD1. Germline CDR1 reads MNHEY; CDR2 reads SMNVEV (reference sequence). The trim removed 0 bases at V and 7 bases at J, leaving 15 bases unmatched. This CDR3 contains 18 residues. CDR3 sequence (DNA): TGTGCCAGCAGTTTATCTCCAGGGGGTGACTTTTTTCAGAATGAGCAGTTCTTC. Translation: CASSLSPGGDFFQNEQFF.

The rearrangement links TRBV18 to TRBJ2-1; TRBD2 matches 12 bases. Germline assignment: CDR1 KGHSH and CDR2 LQKENI. This CDR3 comprises 16 residues. The junction had 3 bases not matched to a gene; V was cut back by 3 bases and J by 3 bases. The DNA of the CDR3 is TGTGCCAGCTCACCGGTACTAGCGGGAGGCTACAATGAGCAGTTCTTC. This codes for CASSPVLAGGYNEQFF.

V gene TRBV7-2 combines with J gene TRBJ2-7; D is uncertain. The CDR3 extends over 13 amino acids. Per germline, CDR1 SGHTA and CDR2 FQGNSA. With 4 bases removed from V and 3 bases from J, the gap between germline ends came to 10 bases. The CDR3 DNA is TGTGCCAGCAGCTCCAGACACCTCTACGAGCAGTACTTC. Translating it yields CASSSRHLYEQYF.

J is TRBJ2-2 and V is TRBV27; TRBD2 matches at 7 bases. This CDR3 has 14 amino acids. Per germline, CDR1 MNHEY and CDR2 SMNVEV (reference sequence). V lost 8 bases to trimming and J lost 0 bases; unmatched junction nucleotides: 3. DNA of the CDR3: TGTGCCAGCGGACTAGGTTCGAACACCGGGGAGCTGTTTTTT. Amino acid sequence: CASGLGSNTGELFF.

The rearrangement uses TRBV19 and TRBJ1-1, with a tentative D call TRBD1 (5 bases). V dropped 4 bases and J dropped 3 bases, with 12 bases sitting between them. This CDR3 comprises 14 residues. Germline V gene lookup returns CDR1 LNHDA and CDR2 SQIVND (reference sequence). The CDR3 nucleotides read TGTGCCAGTAGTACCAGGGTCGGAGACACTGAAGCTTTCTTT. Its translation: CASSTRVGDTEAFF.

The chain uses TRBV11-2 and TRBJ2-7, with 8 bases lining up with TRBD2. The CDR3 contains 14 residues. With 5 bases clipped from V and 4 bases from J, the junction kept 7 bases outside the gene matches. Germline V gene data show CDR1 as SGHAT and CDR2 as FQNNGV. The CDR3 DNA is TGTGCCAGCAGCCCACTCGGACTAGCTTACGAGCAGTACTTC. Protein sequence: CASSPLGLAYEQYF.

This chain connects TRBV7-6 to TRBJ2-3; perhaps TRBD2 as D (5 bases). In germline, CDR1 is SGHVS, CDR2 FNYEAQ. This CDR3 region has 22 residues. The V end was cut by 5 bases, the J end by 2 bases, with 35 bases between. CDR3 in amino acids: CASSQPRGPSVERPRYTDTQYF. The CDR3 region has the DNA TGTGCCAGCAGCCAACCGCGCGGGCCCTCGGTGGAGAGACCGAGATACACAGATACGCAGTATTTT.

This clone was counted a single time. The chain uses TRBV7-9 and TRBJ2-3; 9 nucleotides agree with TRBD1. Germline V gives CDR1 SEHNR, CDR2 FQNEAQ (reference sequence). The CDR3 contains 15 residues. The V segment lost 5 bases and the J segment 5 bases; nucleotides outside the gene matches: 8. CDR3 residues: CASSPRQGDKDTQYF. The CDR3 bases are TGTGCCAGCAGCCCGAGACAGGGGGATAAAGATACGCAGTATTTT.

The rearrangement links TRBV5-4 to TRBJ2-1; TRBD2 matches at 12 bases. The V segment lost 1 base and the J segment 7 bases; nucleotides outside the gene matches: 3. The CDR3 contains 15 residues. Germline assignment: CDR1 SGHNT and CDR2 YYREEE (reference sequence). This CDR3 is CASSLLAGGGNEQFF. In nucleotides, the CDR3 is TGTGCCAGCAGCTTGCTAGCGGGGGGGGGTAATGAGCAGTTCTTC.

The rearrangement uses TRBV6-5 and TRBJ1-3; the D is unclear. Germline CDR1 MNHEY, CDR2 SVGAGI. Trimming stripped 4 bases from V and 0 bases from J, with 7 bases between. The CDR3 loop spans 14 amino acids. This CDR3 is CASSSGYSGNTIYF. CDR3 sequence (DNA): TGTGCCAGCAGTTCAGGATACTCTGGAAACACCATATATTTT.